This T cell receptor beta chain was identified during a study of response to subunit inactivated influenza vaccine. This clonotype has a handful of counts. The CDR3 loop spans 16 amino acids. Germline lookup yields CDR1 LGHDT and CDR2 YNNKEL (reference sequence). V lost 3 bases and J lost 3; bases outside the gene matches: 3. TCRdb called the RT-PCR reads again in MiXCR, with one record for every CDR3 protein. The sample carries about 170,000 distinct CDR3 sequences, approximately 12% recorded once. The data also belong to a second study, concerning T cells expressing NK-cell markers. That study adds: Beta-chain TCR cDNA was generated via 5'RACE template switching with UMIs. According to the study, TCR beta repertoires originated from sorted CD3+CD56+NKG2C+, CD3+CD56+NKG2C- and CD3+CD56-NKG2C+ T cells. Among eight sequenced donors, seven carried HCMV seropositivity while one was seronegative. A range of roughly 1.0-8% of CD8+ T cells consisted of dominant NKG2C+ clonotypes in six donors. HCMV specificity was not established for the expanded NKG2C+ T cell clones.

The material was CD8+ T cells sorted from PBMCs, obtained 12 days after vaccination. This receptor was identified in a man aged 45-65 years who received an inactivated influenza vaccine. The genes are TRBV3-1 and TRBJ2-1; 12 bases map to TRBD2. In DNA, the CDR3 is TGTGCCAGCAGCCAGACTAGCGGGAGACTCTACAATGAGCAGTTCTTC. Translating gives CASSQTSGRLYNEQFF.